These 26 T cell receptor beta chains originate from one sample sequenced in a study of graft-versus-host responses after intestinal transplantation. Only in-frame clones appear in the TCRdb table, and some are missing; sequencing was by immunoSEQ multiplex PCR. This table holds some 81,000 clones, roughly nine tenths found once. These TCRs are of unknown antigen specificity. This specimen consisted of unstimulated CD4+ T cells sorted from spleen or lymph node cells, obtained before intestinal transplant. The receptors stem from a human donor who received an intestinal transplant.

The count of this clone is one. The genes are TRBV7-9 and TRBJ2-6, with 7 bases that match TRBD2. The V gene's germline CDR1 is SEHNR and CDR2 FQNEAQ (reference sequence). The CDR3 has 16 residues. J gave up 2 bases and V 3 bases, and 4 bases lay outside the gene matches. CDR3 DNA sequence: TGTGCCAGCAGCTTTATCGGGGGGACTGGGGCCAACGTCCTGACTTTC. Encoded protein: CASSFIGGTGANVLTF.

The chain is built from TRBV4-1 and TRBJ2-3; 10 bases agree with TRBD2. V dropped 3 bases and J dropped 0; count of bases not matched to a gene: 9. From germline, CDR1 is MGHRA and CDR2 YSYEKL. There are 18 residues in the CDR3. The CDR3 region has the DNA TGCGCCAGCAGCCAGGTAGCGGGGGGCATGTCTAGCACAGATACGCAGTATTTT. Translated: CASSQVAGGMSSTDTQYF.

With regard to this clone: A junction boundary mismatches the germline segment, possibly from a read error. This chain uses TRBV7-7 with TRBJ2-5, with TRBD1 as a possible D gene (6 bases). Germline CDR1 and CDR2: SSHAT and FNYEAQ (reference sequence). CDR3 size: 15 residues. The CDR3 DNA sequence: TGTGCTAGCAGCCTCATAGGGGGAAACCAAGAGACCCAGTACTTC. Protein product: CASSLIGGNQETQYF.

The rearrangement joins TRBV28 to TRBJ2-7; weak D call: TRBD1 (6 bases). V was cut by 3 bases and J by 2 bases, with 14 bases left in between. The CDR3 has 15 amino acids. CDR1 and CDR2 (germline): MDHEN, SYDVKM. CDR3 residues: CASSFWGLKTYEQYF. The CDR3 DNA is TGTGCCAGCAGTTTCTGGGGGCTAAAGACCTACGAGCAGTACTTC.

The J gene is TRBJ2-5, the V gene TRBV6-1; possibly TRBD2 for D (6 bases). V lost 11 bases, J lost 5 bases, and 24 bases lay in between. The germline CDR1 and CDR2 sequences are MNHNS and SASEGT. The CDR3 extends over 15 amino acids. The CDR3, as DNA: TGTGCCGGGACTCGGGTTTGGGACCTCAGGGAGACCCAGTACTTC. Amino acids: CAGTRVWDLRETQYF.

The chain has TRBV7-2 and TRBJ2-7, with 12 bases lining up with TRBD2. The CDR3 has 19 amino acids. The V gene's germline CDR1 is SGHTA and CDR2 FQGNSA. V lost 5 bases and J lost 0; bases outside the gene matches: 14. The CDR3 region is CASSAPGTSGLLSSYEQYF. The CDR3 nucleotides read TGTGCCAGCAGCGCGCCCGGGACTAGCGGGTTGCTTAGCTCCTACGAGCAGTACTTC.

The chain combines TRBV19 with TRBJ1-1, with 8 bases matching TRBD1. After removal of 3 bases from V and 6 bases from J, the junction contained 9 bases not matched to a gene. This CDR3 is built from 15 residues. Germline V lookup: CDR1 LNHDA, CDR2 SQIVND (reference sequence). The CDR3 spells CASSITRTGRPEAFF. CDR3 coding DNA: TGTGCCAGTAGTATTACCCGGACAGGGAGGCCTGAAGCTTTCTTT.

The count of this clone is one. This chain uses TRBV27 with TRBJ2-1, with D perhaps matching TRBD2 (5 bases). The CDR3 spans 14 residues. CDR1 and CDR2 from the germline V gene are MNHEY and SMNVEV (reference sequence). Trimming took 6 bases from V and 7 from J, leaving 16 bases between them. CDR3 in amino acids: CASSSGPRGNEQFF. CDR3 bases: TGTGCCAGCAGCTCGGGCCCACGAGGGAATGAGCAGTTCTTC.

The chain is built from TRBV4-1 and TRBJ2-1; no clear D gene. The CDR3 runs to 14 residues. Trimming pared 2 bases from V and 8 bases from J, leaving 13 bases between. Looked up from germline, CDR1 is MGHRA and CDR2 is YSYEKL. The CDR3 region is CASSQIARRDEQFF. The CDR3, as DNA: TGCGCCAGCAGCCAAATAGCTCGGCGTGATGAGCAGTTCTTC.

V usage is TRBV5-6 and J usage is TRBJ2-5; 9 nucleotides agree with TRBD1. V lost 4 bases and J lost 1; bases outside the gene matches: 11. Germline V gene data show CDR1 as SGHDT and CDR2 as YYEEEE. This CDR3 region has 17 residues. The CDR3 coding sequence is TGTGCCAGCAGCGTGAGAGGACAGGGGAGTTCCCAAGAGACCCAGTACTTC. Protein product: CASSVRGQGSSQETQYF.

This clone was observed a few times. This chain links TRBV6-5 with TRBJ1-5, with 9 bases that match TRBD1. This CDR3 region has 15 residues. V gave up 5 bases and J gave up 5 bases; unmatched junction bases: 7. Germline CDR1 MNHEY, CDR2 SVGAGI. CDR3 nucleotides: TGTGCCAGCAGTCCCTCCTGGACAGGGGATCAGCCCCAGCATTTT. This codes for CASSPSWTGDQPQHF.

V usage is TRBV5-1 and J usage is TRBJ2-5; no clear D. Germline V gives CDR1 SGHRS, CDR2 YFSETQ. V gave up 2 bases and J gave up 5 bases, with 10 bases separating them. This CDR3 is 13 amino acids long. The CDR3 reads CASSFKRLETQYF. CDR3 sequence (DNA): TGCGCCAGCAGCTTTAAGAGGCTGGAGACCCAGTACTTC.

This clone has a single count. The J gene is TRBJ2-3, the V gene TRBV30; the match to TRBD1 covers 8 bases. With V trimmed by 0 bases and J by 1 base, 6 bases remained unmatched. The CDR3 runs to 16 residues. Germline V gene lookup returns CDR1 GTSNPN and CDR2 SVGIG (reference sequence). CDR3 loop: CAWSVIPGGRTDTQYF. CDR3 DNA: TGTGCCTGGAGTGTTATTCCAGGGGGCCGCACAGATACGCAGTATTTT.

This rearrangement joins TRBV5-1 to TRBJ1-4; D unclear. Germline CDR1 reads SGHRS; CDR2 reads YFSETQ. V lost 4 bases, J lost 3 bases, and 10 bases lay in between. This CDR3 is built from 14 residues. The CDR3 sequence is CASSRGEANEKLFF. The CDR3 DNA reads TGCGCCAGCAGCCGTGGGGAGGCTAATGAAAAACTGTTTTTT.

This chain uses TRBV28 with TRBJ1-2; 7 bases are a match to TRBD1. V lost 2 bases, J lost 4 bases, and 4 bases stayed unmatched. The CDR3 consists of 14 residues. Germline values: CDR1 MDHEN, CDR2 SYDVKM. This chain's CDR3 is CASSLNRGSYGYTF. For the CDR3, the DNA is TGTGCCAGCAGTTTAAACAGGGGCAGCTATGGCTACACCTTC.

The chain couples TRBV6-1 to TRBJ2-2, with a possible D match to TRBD1 (6 bases). The CDR3 sequence is 14 residues long. Germline lookup yields CDR1 MNHNS and CDR2 SASEGT. The V gene lost 7 bases and the J gene lost 4 bases, with 13 bases spanning the gap. The CDR3 region is CASTASQGTGELFF. The CDR3 DNA reads TGTGCCAGCACCGCGTCACAGGGCACCGGGGAGCTGTTTTTT.

The genes are TRBV5-4 and TRBJ2-5; the match to TRBD1 covers 9 bases. The CDR3 covers 13 residues. Germline V lookup: CDR1 SGHNT, CDR2 YYREEE (reference sequence). Trimming at V came to 3 bases and at J to 5 bases, leaving 2 bases not matched to a gene. In nucleotides, the CDR3 is TGTGCCAGCAGCTCCGACAGGGGGGAGACCCAGTACTTC. It specifies CASSSDRGETQYF.

A single count supports this clone. The CDR3 coding sequence is TGTGCCAGCAGCTCAGAACCAAGGACAGGGAATAATTCACCCCTCCACTTT. The encoded protein is CASSSEPRTGNNSPLHF. The chain recombines TRBV5-4 with TRBJ1-6, with 8 bases aligning to TRBD1. The V gene end was trimmed by 3 bases and the J gene end by 5 bases; junction bases not matched to a gene: 10. The CDR3 has 17 residues. Germline V gives CDR1 SGHNT, CDR2 YYREEE (reference sequence).

J is TRBJ1-2 and V is TRBV9, with D possibly being TRBD1 (6 bases). From germline, CDR1 is SGDLS and CDR2 YYNGEE. V was clipped by 3 bases and J by 8 bases, with 17 bases between them. CDR3 length: 14 residues. CDR3 DNA: TGTGCCAGCAGCGCACTACAGGGTCAGGGGGGCTACACCTTC. Amino acids: CASSALQGQGGYTF.

The chain couples TRBV19 to TRBJ1-5; D unclear. The ends were cut back, 3 bases at V and 5 bases at J, with 11 bases in the middle. Per germline, CDR1 LNHDA and CDR2 SQIVND (reference sequence). This CDR3 is built from 14 residues. The CDR3 loop reads CASSMAGRDQPQHF. The CDR3 region has the DNA TGTGCCAGTAGTATGGCGGGGAGGGATCAGCCCCAGCATTTT.

V is TRBV28 and J is TRBJ1-5; 8 nucleotides line up with TRBD1. The CDR3 has 13 residues. Trimming took 7 bases from V and 10 from J; bases not matched to a gene: 9. Germline assignment: CDR1 MDHEN and CDR2 SYDVKM. The CDR3 nucleotides read TGTGCCAGCACACTGGACAGGGCTTATCCCCAGCATTTT. Translated, it gives CASTLDRAYPQHF.

V is TRBV30 and J is TRBJ1-1, with 7 bases fitting TRBD1. The ends lost 3 bases at V and 3 bases at J; junction bases unmatched: 4. This CDR3 has 13 amino acids. Germline values: CDR1 GTSNPN, CDR2 SVGIG (reference sequence). The CDR3 reads CAWRATGDTEAFF. DNA of the CDR3: TGTGCCTGGAGGGCCACAGGGGACACTGAAGCTTTCTTT.

The rearrangement links TRBV5-6 to TRBJ2-7, with D perhaps matching TRBD1 (6 bases). The CDR3 length is 17 residues. The ends were cut back, 2 bases at V and 1 base at J, with 19 bases in the middle. Germline lookup yields CDR1 SGHDT and CDR2 YYEEEE. CDR3 in amino acids: CASSFSAGTKVSYEQYF. In nucleotides, the CDR3 is TGTGCCAGCAGCTTTTCCGCCGGGACAAAAGTTTCCTACGAGCAGTACTTC.

This chain joins TRBV28 and TRBJ1-4; a weak D match, TRBD1 (6 bases). The CDR3 totals 15 residues. The V gene's germline CDR1 is MDHEN and CDR2 SYDVKM. V gave up 6 bases and J gave up 7 bases, with 18 bases separating them. This CDR3 is CASSPVAGVSEKLFF. DNA for the CDR3: TGTGCCAGCAGCCCGGTGGCAGGGGTTAGTGAAAAACTGTTTTTT.

This chain connects TRBV27 to TRBJ1-1; a possible D gene is TRBD1 (6 bases). Looked up from germline, CDR1 is MNHEY and CDR2 is SMNVEV (reference sequence). The CDR3 consists of 15 residues. V was shortened by 4 bases and J by 4 bases, with 16 bases between the two germline ends. The CDR3 nucleotides are TGTGCCAGCAGTTCTTTTAAACAGGGATTCACTGAAGCTTTCTTT. It yields the protein CASSSFKQGFTEAFF.

This chain uses TRBV6-1 with TRBJ2-5; 13 positions agree with TRBD2. After removal of 8 bases from V and 5 bases from J, the junction contained 8 bases not matched to a gene. CDR3 size: 15 residues. Looked up from germline, CDR1 is MNHNS and CDR2 is SASEGT. The CDR3 nucleotides are TGTGCCAGCTCCAGACTAGCGGGGGGCTTTGAGACCCAGTACTTC. It codes for CASSRLAGGFETQYF.